Given below is one T cell receptor (beta chain) in context. Its matching antigen is unknown. V lost 5 bases and J lost 4, with 16 bases in between. Germline assignment: CDR1 SGHRS and CDR2 YFSETQ. This CDR3 has 14 amino acids. The sample originates from a study of prognosis after radiotherapy for stage I lung cancer. Looking at the study overall: Tumors proved to be squamous cell carcinoma in several patients and represented adenocarcinoma in fewer than 15. Receipt of concurrent therapy with stereotactic body radiotherapy occurred in no patient.

The study amplified the TCR beta CDR3 region from genomic DNA. This amplification was carried out by two rounds of multiplex PCR. Round one of PCR was performed, and it used primers specific to each TRBV and TRBJ gene. MiXCR, run by TCRdb on the multiplex PCR reads, gives a single entry per CDR3 protein. The sample consists of about 47,000 distinct CDR3 sequences, about a third of them appearing once. Study outcomes and limitations: There was a fall in unique TCR clone counts after stereotactic body radiation therapy, median 10,088 versus 6,861.

The starting material was PBMCs, obtained before or after stereotactic body radiation therapy (not recorded which). The rearrangement links TRBV5-1 to TRBJ2-7, with D tentatively TRBD1 or TRBD2 (5 bases each). The TCR was taken from a donor of 50 years or more with non-small cell lung cancer. The CDR3 sequence: CASRSGPTAYEQYF. In nucleotides, the CDR3 is TGCGCCAGCAGATCGGGACCGACCGCATACGAGCAGTACTTC.